One sample yielded the 2 T cell receptor beta chains listed below, sequenced in a study of cytomegalovirus exposure and HLA in healthy donors. A multiplex PCR was run with 60 Vbeta primers and 13 Jbeta primers. The data were produced by immunoSEQ multiplex PCR, yet TCRdb's version contains in-frame clones alone and is incomplete. The table lists roughly 150,000 clones, about three quarters of them singletons. Specimen: PBMCs. These receptor sequences come from a man aged 30 to 39 in good health and CMV-seropositive.

A few counts support this clone. The V and J genes are TRBV4-2 and TRBJ2-7; TRBD1 agrees at 7 bases. This CDR3 has 15 amino acids. V lost 3 bases to trimming and J lost 2 bases; unmatched junction nucleotides: 7. Germline CDR1 and CDR2: LGHNA and YNFKEQ. The CDR3 region is CASSQLGTVTYEQYF. The CDR3 nucleotides are TGTGCCAGCAGCCAGTTAGGGACAGTCACCTACGAGCAGTACTTC.

This clone showed up just a few times. The chain is built from TRBV7-9 and TRBJ2-3, with D possibly matching TRBD2 (5 bases). CDR1 and CDR2 (germline): SEHNR, FQNEAQ (reference sequence). CDR3 length: 15 amino acids. V was shortened by 7 bases and J by 2 bases, with 16 bases between the two germline ends. The CDR3: CASTEGRGVTDTQYF. In nucleotides, the CDR3 is TGTGCCAGCACCGAAGGACGGGGAGTCACAGATACGCAGTATTTT.